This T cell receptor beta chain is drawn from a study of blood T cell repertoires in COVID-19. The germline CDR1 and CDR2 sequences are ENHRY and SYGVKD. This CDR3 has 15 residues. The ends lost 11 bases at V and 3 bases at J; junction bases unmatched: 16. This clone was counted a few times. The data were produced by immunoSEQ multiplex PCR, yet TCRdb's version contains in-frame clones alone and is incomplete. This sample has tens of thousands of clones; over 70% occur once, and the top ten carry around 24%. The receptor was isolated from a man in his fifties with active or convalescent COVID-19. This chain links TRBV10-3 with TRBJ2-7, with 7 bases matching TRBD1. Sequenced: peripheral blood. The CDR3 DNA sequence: TGTGCCGCCGCATCGCCCCGGGACAGCAACTACGAGCAGTACTTC. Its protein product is CAAASPRDSNYEQYF.